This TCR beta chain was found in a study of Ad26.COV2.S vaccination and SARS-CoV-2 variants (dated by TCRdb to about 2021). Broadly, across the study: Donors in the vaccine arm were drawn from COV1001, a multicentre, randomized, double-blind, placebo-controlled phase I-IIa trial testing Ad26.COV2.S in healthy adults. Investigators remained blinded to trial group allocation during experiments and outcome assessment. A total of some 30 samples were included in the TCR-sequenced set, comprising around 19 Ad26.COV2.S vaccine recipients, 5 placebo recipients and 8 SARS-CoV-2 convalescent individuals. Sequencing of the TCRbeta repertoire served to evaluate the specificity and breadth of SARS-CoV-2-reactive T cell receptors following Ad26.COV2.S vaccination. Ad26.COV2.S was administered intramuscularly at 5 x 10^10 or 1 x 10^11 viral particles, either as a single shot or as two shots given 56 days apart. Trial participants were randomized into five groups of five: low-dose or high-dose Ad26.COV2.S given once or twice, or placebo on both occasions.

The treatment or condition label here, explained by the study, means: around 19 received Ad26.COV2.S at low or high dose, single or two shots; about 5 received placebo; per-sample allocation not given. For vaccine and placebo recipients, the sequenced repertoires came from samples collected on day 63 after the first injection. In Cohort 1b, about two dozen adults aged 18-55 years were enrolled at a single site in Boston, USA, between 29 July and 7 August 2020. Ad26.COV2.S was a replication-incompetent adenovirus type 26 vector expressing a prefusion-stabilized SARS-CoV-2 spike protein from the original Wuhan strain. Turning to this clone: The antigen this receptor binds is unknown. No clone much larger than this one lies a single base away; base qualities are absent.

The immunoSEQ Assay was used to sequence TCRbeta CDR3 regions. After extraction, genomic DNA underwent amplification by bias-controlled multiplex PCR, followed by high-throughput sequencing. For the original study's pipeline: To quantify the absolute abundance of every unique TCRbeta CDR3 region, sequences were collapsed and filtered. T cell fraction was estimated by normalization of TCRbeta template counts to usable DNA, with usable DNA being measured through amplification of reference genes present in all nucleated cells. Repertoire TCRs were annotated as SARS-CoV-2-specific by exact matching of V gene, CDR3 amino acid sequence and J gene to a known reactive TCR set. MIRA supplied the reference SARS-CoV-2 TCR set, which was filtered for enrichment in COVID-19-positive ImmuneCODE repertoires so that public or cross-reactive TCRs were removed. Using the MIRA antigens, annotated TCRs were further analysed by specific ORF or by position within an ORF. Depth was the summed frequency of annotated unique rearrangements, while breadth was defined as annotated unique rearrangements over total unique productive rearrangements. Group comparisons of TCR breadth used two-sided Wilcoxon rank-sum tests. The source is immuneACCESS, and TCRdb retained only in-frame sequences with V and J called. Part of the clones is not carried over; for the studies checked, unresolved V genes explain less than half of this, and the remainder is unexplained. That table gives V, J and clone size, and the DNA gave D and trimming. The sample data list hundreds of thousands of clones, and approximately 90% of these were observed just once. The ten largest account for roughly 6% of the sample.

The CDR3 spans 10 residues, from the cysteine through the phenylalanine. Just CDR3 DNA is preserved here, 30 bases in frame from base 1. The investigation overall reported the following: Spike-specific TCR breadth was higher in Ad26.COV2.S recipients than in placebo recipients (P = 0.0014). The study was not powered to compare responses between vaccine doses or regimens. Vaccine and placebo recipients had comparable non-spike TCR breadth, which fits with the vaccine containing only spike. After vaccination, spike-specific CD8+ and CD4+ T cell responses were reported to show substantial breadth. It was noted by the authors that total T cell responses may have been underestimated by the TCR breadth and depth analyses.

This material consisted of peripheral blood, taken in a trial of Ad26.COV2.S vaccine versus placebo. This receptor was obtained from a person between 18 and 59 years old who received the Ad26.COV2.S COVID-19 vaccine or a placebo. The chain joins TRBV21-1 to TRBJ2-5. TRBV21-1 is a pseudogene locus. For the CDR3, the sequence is CPSEGSTQYF. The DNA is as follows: TGTCCCTCTGAGGGGTCGACCCAGTACTTC.